This is a list of T cell receptor beta chains from one sample in a study of blood T cells in healthy people across ages. TCRdb reprocessed the 5' RACE reads via MiXCR and lists one record per CDR3 protein. The sample holds about 1.6 million distinct CDR3 sequences; about 31% are singletons and the top ten take about 11%. Sequenced: blood. The source of these receptors is a woman aged 30 to 39 in good health. The CDR3 runs from the conserved cysteine through the conserved F or W. The D gene is left open where the match is weak. Some rows have no size entry. The others give once, few or many, or a class for an expanded clone.

j_gene: TRBJ2-3; v_gene: TRBV12-3/TRBV12-4; d_gene: .; abundance: .; CDR3nt: TGTGCCAGCCTCCCGAGGGGGGCGAGCACAGATGCGCAGTATTTT; CDR3aa: CASLPRGASTDAQYF
j_gene: TRBJ1-6; v_gene: TRBV6-1; d_gene: .; abundance: few; CDR3nt: TGTGCCAGCATAGGGACATCAGGATCACCCCTCCACTTT; CDR3aa: CASIGTSGSPLHF
j_gene: TRBJ1-2; v_gene: TRBV28; d_gene: .; abundance: .; CDR3nt: TGTGCCAGCAGTTTTACAGGGCAGCTCTATGGCTACACCTTC; CDR3aa: CASSFTGQLYGYTF
j_gene: TRBJ2-3; v_gene: TRBV5-1; d_gene: .; abundance: .; CDR3nt: TGCGCCAGCAGCTCCCGGACAGTAGATACGCAGTATTTT; CDR3aa: CASSSRTVDTQYF
j_gene: TRBJ2-2; v_gene: TRBV7-6; d_gene: .; abundance: few; CDR3nt: TGTGCCAGCAGCCCCCAGGCTAACGGGGGAAGGACAGTTACCGGGGAGCTGTTTTTT; CDR3aa: CASSPQANGGRTVTGELFF
j_gene: TRBJ2-5; v_gene: TRBV20-1; d_gene: TRBD2; abundance: few; CDR3nt: TGCAGTGCTAGAGATCGGACTAGCGCTAGTGGGACCCAGTACTTC; CDR3aa: CSARDRTSASGTQYF
j_gene: TRBJ2-1; v_gene: TRBV6-2/TRBV6-3; d_gene: TRBD2; abundance: .; CDR3nt: TGTGCCAGCCAAAGTGGACTAGCGGAATACAATGAGCAGTTCTTC; CDR3aa: CASQSGLAEYNEQFF
j_gene: TRBJ2-5; v_gene: TRBV7-2; d_gene: .; abundance: few; CDR3nt: TGTGCCAGCAGCCGGGACTCAGTGGGGAGGGGGGAGACCCAGTACTTC; CDR3aa: CASSRDSVGRGETQYF
j_gene: TRBJ1-1; v_gene: TRBV12-3/TRBV12-4; d_gene: .; abundance: .; CDR3nt: TGTGCCAGCAGTTGGGGAGTGCGCATCGAAGCTTTCTTT; CDR3aa: CASSWGVRIEAFF
j_gene: TRBJ2-5; v_gene: TRBV4-2; d_gene: .; abundance: many; CDR3nt: TGTGCCAGCAGCCAAGATCGGGCTGGGGAGACCCAGTACTTC; CDR3aa: CASSQDRAGETQYF
j_gene: TRBJ1-5; v_gene: TRBV19; d_gene: .; abundance: .; CDR3nt: TGTGCCAGTAGTATAGGCAGGCAGAGCTACAATCAGCCCCAGCATTTT; CDR3aa: CASSIGRQSYNQPQHF
j_gene: TRBJ2-3; v_gene: TRBV20-1; d_gene: .; abundance: few; CDR3nt: TGCAGTGCTACCCGAGTCTGGCGGGCAACCACAGATACGCAGTATTTT; CDR3aa: CSATRVWRATTDTQYF
j_gene: TRBJ2-5; v_gene: TRBV7-2; d_gene: .; abundance: .; CDR3nt: TGTGCCAGCAGCTTATACCGGGTGAAAAAAGAGACCCAGCACTTC; CDR3aa: CASSLYRVKKETQHF
j_gene: TRBJ2-3; v_gene: TRBV6-6; d_gene: .; abundance: .; CDR3nt: TGTGCCAGCAGTTACCCCCGGCGGGGATTCACAGATACGCAGTATTTT; CDR3aa: CASSYPRRGFTDTQYF